The present T cell receptor (beta chain) was sequenced within a study of T cell responses to AZD1222 COVID-19 vaccine. Regarding the study as a whole: Nearly half of unique spike-specific TCRs reportedly avoided B.1.351 and B.1.1.7 mutated regions. Just a handful of AZD1222 recipients tested seropositive at baseline.

CDR3 length: 14 amino acids. Germline CDR1 is SGDLS and CDR2 is YYNGEE. Sequencing was performed with immunoSEQ multiplex PCR; in TCRdb, only in-frame clones are kept and a portion is missing. Of about 81,000 clones listed, less than 95% are singletons. This clone showed up just once. The antigen remains unidentified. An end of the junction does not agree with germline; a read error may underlie this. The TCR originated in an adult who received the AZD1222 COVID-19 vaccine. The specimen was peripheral blood, collected 28 days after the second AZD1222 dose. This chain links TRBV9 with TRBJ1-5; tentative D call: TRBD1 (5 bases). The CDR3 DNA is TGTGTCAGCAGCCAAACAGGTTCCAATCAGCCCCAGCATTTT. Its translation: CVSSQTGSNQPQHF.